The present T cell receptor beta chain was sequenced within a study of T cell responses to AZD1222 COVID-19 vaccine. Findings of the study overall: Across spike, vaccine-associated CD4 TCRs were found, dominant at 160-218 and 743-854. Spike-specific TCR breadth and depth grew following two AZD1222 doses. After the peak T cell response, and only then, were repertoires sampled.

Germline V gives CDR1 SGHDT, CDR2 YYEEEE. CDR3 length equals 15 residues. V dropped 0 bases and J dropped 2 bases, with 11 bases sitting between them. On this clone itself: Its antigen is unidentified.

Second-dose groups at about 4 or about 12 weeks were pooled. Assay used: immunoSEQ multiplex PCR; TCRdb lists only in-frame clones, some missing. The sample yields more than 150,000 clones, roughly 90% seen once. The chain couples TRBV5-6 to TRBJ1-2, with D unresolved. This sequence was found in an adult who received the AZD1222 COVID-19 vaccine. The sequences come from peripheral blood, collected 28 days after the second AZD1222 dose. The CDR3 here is CASSLAGGRNYGYTF. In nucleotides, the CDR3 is TGTGCCAGCAGCTTGGCCGGCGGCCGCAACTATGGCTACACCTTC. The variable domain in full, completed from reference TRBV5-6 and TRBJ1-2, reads DAGVTQSPTHLIKTRGQQVTLRCSPKSGHDTVSWYQQALGQGPQFIFQYYEEEERQRGNFPDRFSGHQFPNYSSELNVNALLLGDSALYLCASSLAGGRNYGYTFGSGTRLTVV.